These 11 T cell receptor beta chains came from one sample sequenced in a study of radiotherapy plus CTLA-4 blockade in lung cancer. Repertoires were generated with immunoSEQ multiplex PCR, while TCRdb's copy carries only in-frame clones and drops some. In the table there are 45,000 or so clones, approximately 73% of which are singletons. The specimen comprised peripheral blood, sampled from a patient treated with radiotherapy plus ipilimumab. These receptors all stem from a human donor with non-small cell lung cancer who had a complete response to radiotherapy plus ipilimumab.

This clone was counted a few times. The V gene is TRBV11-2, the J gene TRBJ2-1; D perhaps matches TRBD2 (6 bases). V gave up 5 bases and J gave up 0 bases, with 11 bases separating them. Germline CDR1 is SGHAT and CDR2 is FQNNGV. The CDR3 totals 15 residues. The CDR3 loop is CASSVAVSSYNEQFF. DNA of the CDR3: TGTGCCAGCAGCGTAGCGGTGAGCTCCTACAATGAGCAGTTCTTC.

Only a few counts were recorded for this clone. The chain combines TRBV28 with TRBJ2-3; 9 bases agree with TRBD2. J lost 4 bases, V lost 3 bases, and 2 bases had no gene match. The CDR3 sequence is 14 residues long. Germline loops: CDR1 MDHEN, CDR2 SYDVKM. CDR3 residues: CASSLGLASDTQYF. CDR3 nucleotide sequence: TGTGCCAGCAGTTTGGGACTAGCCTCAGATACGCAGTATTTT.

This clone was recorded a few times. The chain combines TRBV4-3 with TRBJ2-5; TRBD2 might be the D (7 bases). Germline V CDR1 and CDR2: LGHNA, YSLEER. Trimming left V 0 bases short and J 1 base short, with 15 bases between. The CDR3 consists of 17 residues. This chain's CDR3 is CASSQDQGGGTQETQYF. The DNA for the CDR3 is TGCGCCAGCAGCCAAGATCAGGGAGGGGGGACCCAAGAGACCCAGTACTTC.

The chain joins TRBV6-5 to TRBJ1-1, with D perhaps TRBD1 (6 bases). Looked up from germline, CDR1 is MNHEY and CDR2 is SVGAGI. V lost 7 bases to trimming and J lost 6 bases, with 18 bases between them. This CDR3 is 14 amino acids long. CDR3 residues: CASTPPGGRPEAFF. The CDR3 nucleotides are TGTGCCAGCACCCCGCCGGGGGGGCGGCCTGAAGCTTTCTTT.

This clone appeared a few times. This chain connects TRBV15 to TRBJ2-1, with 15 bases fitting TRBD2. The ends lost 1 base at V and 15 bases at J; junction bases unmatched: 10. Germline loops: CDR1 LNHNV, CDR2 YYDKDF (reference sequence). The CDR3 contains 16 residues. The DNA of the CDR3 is TGTGCCACCAGCAGAGGTGGACTAGCGGGGGGGCAAGGCATGTTCTTC. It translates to CATSRGGLAGGQGMFF.

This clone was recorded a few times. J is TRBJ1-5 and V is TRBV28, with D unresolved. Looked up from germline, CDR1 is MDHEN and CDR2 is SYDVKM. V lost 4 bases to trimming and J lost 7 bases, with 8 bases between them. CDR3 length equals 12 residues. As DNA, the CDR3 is TGTGCCAGCAGTTCGAGACAACAGCCCCAGCATTTT. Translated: CASSSRQQPQHF.

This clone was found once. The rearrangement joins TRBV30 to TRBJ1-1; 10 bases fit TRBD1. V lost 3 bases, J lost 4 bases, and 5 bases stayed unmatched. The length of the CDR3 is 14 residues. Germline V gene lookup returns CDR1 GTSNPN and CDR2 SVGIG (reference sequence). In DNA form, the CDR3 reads TGTGCCTGGAGCACCGGGACAGGGGCCACTGAAGCTTTCTTT. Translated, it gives CAWSTGTGATEAFF.

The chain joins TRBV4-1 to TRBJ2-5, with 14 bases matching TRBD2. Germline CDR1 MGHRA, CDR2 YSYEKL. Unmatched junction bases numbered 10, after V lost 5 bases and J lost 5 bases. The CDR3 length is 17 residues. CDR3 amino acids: CASSWGLAGVFGETQYF. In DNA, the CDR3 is TGCGCCAGCAGCTGGGGACTAGCGGGAGTCTTCGGCGAGACCCAGTACTTC.

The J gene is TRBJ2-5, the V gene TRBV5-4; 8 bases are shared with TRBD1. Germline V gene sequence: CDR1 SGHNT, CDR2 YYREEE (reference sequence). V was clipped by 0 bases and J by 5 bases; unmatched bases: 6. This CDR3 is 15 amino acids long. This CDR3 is CASSLVQGAWETQYF. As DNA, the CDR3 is TGTGCCAGCAGCTTGGTTCAGGGGGCTTGGGAGACCCAGTACTTC. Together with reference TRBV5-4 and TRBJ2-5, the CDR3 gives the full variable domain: ETGVTQSPTHLIKTRGQQVTLRCSSQSGHNTVSWYQQALGQGPQFIFQYYREEENGRGNFPPRFSGLQFPNYSSELNVNALELDDSALYLCASSLVQGAWETQYFGPGTRLLVL.

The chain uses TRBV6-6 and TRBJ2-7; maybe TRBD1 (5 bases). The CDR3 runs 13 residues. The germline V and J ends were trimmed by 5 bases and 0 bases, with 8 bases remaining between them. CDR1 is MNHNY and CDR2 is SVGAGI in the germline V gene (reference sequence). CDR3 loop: CASSRTRSYEQYF. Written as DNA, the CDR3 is TGTGCCAGCAGTCGGACACGCTCCTACGAGCAGTACTTC.

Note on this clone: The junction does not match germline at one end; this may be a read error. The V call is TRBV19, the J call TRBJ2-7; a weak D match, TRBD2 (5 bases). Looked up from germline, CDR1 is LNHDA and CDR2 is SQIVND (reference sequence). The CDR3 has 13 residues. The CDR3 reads CASSSLPSTPRDF. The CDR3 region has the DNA TGTGCCAGTAGTTCCCTTCCCTCGACGCCGCGGGACTTC.